This T cell receptor beta chain is from a study of lymphopenia after photon versus proton radiotherapy. Notes on the study in general: Oligoclonal CD8+ Temra expansion after nadir drove photon patients' diversity drop. A bigger post-nadir fall in TCR diversity correlated inversely with survival time in deceased patients. Under photons, naive T cells and diversity fell while effector/memory populations rose. Only patients who died were analyzed for survival; proton advantage is unproven.

Looked up from germline, CDR1 is SGHVS and CDR2 is FNYEAQ. This CDR3 comprises 18 residues. Clones were read by immunoSEQ multiplex PCR, and TCRdb kept only the in-frame ones, dropping some. Of 25,000 to 30,000 clones in the sample, about 87% are singletons; the top ten hold 47%. On this clone: Its target is unknown.

Source: peripheral blood, taken from a patient treated with proton-based radiotherapy. The sequence was collected from a woman in her sixties with cholangiocarcinoma. Some clones in this sample may be carry-over from other donors' samples. This chain links TRBV7-6 with TRBJ2-5; 13 nucleotides match TRBD2. With the DNA end fitting TRBJ2-7 better, the J assignment may be wrong. This chain's CDR3 is CASSSNLPGTSGNYEQYF. As DNA, the CDR3 is TGTGCCAGCAGCTCCAATTTACCCGGGACTAGCGGGAACTACGAGCAGTACTTC.